This TCR beta chain was retrieved from a study of T cell clusters in autoimmune cytopenias. General observations from the study: TRB repertoire shifts in secondary cytopenia and chronic lymphocytic leukemia mostly reflected lymphoma, not autoimmunity. Active autoimmune hepatitis patients had around 2.9-fold fewer exclusive TRB clusters than healthy donors.

Judged by frequency, this clonotype is medium-sized. The antigen is unknown. TRB was amplified from 250 ng of peripheral blood genomic DNA per sample. Germline V gene lookup returns CDR1 LNHDA and CDR2 SQIVND (reference sequence). This CDR3 spans 12 amino acids. TRB rearrangements were amplified by touch-down multiplex PCR with mixed TRB-A/B primers. For each CDR3 protein, TCRdb gives one entry from its re-call of the multiplex PCR reads, without DNA. The listing records about 9,500 distinct CDR3 sequences. V gene TRBV19 combines with J gene TRBJ2-5; TCRdb names TRBD2, which stays unverified in the absence of DNA. The TCR comes from a human donor with an autoimmune cytopenia or autoimmune hepatitis (not recorded which). Material: peripheral blood. The CDR3 region is CASSIGGPTQYF.